This TCR beta chain was identified in a study of T cells after yellow fever vaccination. TCRdb reprocessed the 5' RACE reads via MiXCR and lists one record per CDR3 protein. In the table there are about 400,000 distinct CDR3 sequences, under 7.5% of which are singletons. V was clipped by 1 base and J by 6 bases; unmatched bases: 6. The CDR3 runs to 14 residues. From germline, CDR1 is KGHSH and CDR2 LQKENI. This TCR was recovered from a man aged 25 to 40 who received the YFV17D yellow fever vaccine. The sample here was PBMCs, taken 5 days after the yellow fever booster vaccination. V usage is TRBV18 and J usage is TRBJ2-7; 7 positions match TRBD1. CDR3: CASSPRTGTAEQYF. CDR3 coding DNA: TGTGCCAGCTCACCACGAACGGGGACAGCCGAGCAGTACTTC.